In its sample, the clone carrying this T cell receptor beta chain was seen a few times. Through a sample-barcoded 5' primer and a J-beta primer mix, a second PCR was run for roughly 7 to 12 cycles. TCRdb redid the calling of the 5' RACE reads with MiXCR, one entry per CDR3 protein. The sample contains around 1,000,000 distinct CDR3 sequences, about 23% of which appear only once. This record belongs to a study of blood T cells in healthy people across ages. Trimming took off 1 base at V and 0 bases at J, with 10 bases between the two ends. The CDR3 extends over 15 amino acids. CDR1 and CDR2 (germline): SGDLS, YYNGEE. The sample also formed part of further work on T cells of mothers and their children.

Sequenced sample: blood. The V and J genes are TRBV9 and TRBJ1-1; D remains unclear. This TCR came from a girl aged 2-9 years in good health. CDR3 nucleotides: TGTGCCAGCAGCGTAACGGGCACCTTGAACACTGAAGCTTTCTTT. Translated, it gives CASSVTGTLNTEAFF.